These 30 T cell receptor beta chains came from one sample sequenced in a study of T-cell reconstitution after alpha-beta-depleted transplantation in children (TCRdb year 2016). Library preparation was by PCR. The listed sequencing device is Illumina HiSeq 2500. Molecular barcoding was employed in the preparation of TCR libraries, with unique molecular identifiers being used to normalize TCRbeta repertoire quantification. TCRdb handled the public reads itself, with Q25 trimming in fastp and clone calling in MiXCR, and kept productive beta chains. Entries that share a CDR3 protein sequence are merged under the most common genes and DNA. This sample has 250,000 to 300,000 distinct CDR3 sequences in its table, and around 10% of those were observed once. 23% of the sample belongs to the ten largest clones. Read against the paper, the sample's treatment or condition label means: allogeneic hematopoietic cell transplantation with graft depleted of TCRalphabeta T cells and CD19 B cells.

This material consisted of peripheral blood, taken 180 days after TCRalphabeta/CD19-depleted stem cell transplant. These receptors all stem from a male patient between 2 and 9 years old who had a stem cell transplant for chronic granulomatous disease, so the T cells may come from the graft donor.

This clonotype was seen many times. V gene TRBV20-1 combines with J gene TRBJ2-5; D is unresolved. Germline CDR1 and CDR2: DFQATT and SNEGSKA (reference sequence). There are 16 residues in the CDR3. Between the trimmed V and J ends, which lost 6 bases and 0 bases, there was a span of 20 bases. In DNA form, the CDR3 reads TGCAGTGCAACGAACCTGAACAGCCTGTACCAAGAGACCCAGTACTTC. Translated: CSATNLNSLYQETQYF.

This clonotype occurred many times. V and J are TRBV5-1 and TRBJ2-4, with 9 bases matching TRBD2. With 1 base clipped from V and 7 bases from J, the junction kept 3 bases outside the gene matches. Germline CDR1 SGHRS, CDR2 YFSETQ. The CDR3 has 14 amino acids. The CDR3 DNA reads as TGCGCCAGCAGCTTGAGGGGGACTAGCAACATTCAGTACTTC. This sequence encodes CASSLRGTSNIQYF.

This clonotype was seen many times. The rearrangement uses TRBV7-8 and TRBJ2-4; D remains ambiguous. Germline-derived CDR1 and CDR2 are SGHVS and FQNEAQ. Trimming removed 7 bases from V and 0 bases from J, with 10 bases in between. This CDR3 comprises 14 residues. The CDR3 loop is CASTQHLAKNIQYF. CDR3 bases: TGTGCCAGCACCCAACATCTAGCCAAAAACATTCAGTACTTC.

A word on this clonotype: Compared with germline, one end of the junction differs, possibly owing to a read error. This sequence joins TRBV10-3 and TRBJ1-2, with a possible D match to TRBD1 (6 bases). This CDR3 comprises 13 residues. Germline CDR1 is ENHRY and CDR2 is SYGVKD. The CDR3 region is CPIIWYRDYGYTF. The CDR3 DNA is TGTCCCATCATTTGGTACAGGGACTATGGCTACACCTTC.

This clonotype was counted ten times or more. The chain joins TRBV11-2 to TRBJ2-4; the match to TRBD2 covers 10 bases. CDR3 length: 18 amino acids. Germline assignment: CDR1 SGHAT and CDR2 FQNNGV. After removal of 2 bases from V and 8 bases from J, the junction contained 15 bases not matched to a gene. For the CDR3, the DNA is TGTGCCAGCAGCTTACGACCGCTAGCGGGGGCGCCAGGGGACATTCAGTACTTC. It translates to CASSLRPLAGAPGDIQYF.

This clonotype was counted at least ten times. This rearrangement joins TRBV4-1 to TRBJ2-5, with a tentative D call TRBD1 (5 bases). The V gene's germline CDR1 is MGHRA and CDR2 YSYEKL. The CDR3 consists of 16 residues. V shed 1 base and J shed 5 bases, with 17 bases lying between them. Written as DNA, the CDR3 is TGCGCCAGCAGCCAAGTCAGCCTGCAGGGCAGGGAGACCCAGTACTTC. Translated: CASSQVSLQGRETQYF.

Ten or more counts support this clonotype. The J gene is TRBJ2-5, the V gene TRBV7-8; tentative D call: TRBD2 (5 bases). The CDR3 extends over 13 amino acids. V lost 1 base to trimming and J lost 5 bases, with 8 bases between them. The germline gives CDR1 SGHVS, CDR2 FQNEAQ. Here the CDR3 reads CASSLGGWETQYF. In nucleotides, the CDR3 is TGTGCCAGCAGCTTAGGAGGGTGGGAGACCCAGTACTTC.

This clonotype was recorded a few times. CDR3 region: CASSLGTGSPYSYNEQFF. DNA of the CDR3: TGCGCCAGCAGCTTGGGGACAGGGTCACCTTACTCCTACAATGAGCAGTTCTTC. The V and J genes are TRBV5-1 and TRBJ2-1; 8 bases match TRBD1. Looked up from germline, CDR1 is SGHRS and CDR2 is YFSETQ. The CDR3 is 18 amino acids. Losses at the gene ends were 0 bases for V and 0 bases for J; bases not matched to a gene: 8.

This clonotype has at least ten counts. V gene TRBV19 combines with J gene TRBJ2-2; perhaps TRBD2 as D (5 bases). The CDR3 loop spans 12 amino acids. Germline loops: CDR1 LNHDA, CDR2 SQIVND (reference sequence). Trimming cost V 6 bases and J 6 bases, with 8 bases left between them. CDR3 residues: CASRSGPGELFF. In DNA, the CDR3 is TGTGCCAGTAGGAGCGGCCCCGGGGAGCTGTTTTTT.

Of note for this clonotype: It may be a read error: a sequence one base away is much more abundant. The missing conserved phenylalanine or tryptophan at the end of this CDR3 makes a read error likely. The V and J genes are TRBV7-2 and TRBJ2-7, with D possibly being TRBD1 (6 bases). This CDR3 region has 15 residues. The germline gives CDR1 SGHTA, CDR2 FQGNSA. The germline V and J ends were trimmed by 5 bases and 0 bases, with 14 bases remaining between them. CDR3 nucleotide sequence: TGTGCCAGCAGCCCTGGTGCAGGGGCCTCCTACGAGCAGTACTTG. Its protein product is CASSPGAGASYEQYL.

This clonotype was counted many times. Here the CDR3 reads CASSFRGEKLFF. The CDR3 coding sequence is TGTGCCAGCAGTTTTCGAGGGGAAAAACTGTTTTTT. The gene calls are TRBV12-3 or TRBV12-4 and TRBJ1-4, with no clear D. Between the trimmed V and J ends, which lost 3 bases and 8 bases, there was a span of 7 bases. This CDR3 comprises 12 residues.

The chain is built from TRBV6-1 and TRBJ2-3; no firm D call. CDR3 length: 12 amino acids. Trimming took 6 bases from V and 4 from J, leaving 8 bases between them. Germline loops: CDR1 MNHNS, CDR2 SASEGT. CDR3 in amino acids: CASRRISDTQYF. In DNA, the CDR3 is TGTGCCAGCAGGAGGATATCAGATACGCAGTATTTT.

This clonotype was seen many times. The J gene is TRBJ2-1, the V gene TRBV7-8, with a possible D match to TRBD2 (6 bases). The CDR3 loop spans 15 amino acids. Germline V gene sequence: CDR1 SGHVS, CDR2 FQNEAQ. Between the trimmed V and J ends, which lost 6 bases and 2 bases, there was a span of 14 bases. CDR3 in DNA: TGTGCCAGCAGACTAAGCGGGCTAGCCTACAATGAGCAGTTCTTC. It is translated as CASRLSGLAYNEQFF.

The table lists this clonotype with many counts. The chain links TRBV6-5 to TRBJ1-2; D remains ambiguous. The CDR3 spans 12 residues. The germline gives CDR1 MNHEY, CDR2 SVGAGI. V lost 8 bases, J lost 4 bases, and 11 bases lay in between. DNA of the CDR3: TGTGCCAGCCCGGCAGCGTTCTATGGCTACACCTTC. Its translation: CASPAAFYGYTF.

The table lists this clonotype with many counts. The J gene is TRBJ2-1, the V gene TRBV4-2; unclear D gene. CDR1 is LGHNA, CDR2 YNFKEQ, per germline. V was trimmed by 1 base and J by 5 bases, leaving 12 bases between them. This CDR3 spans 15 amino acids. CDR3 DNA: TGTGCCAGCAGCCAAGTTACGCGTACCAACAATGAGCAGTTCTTC. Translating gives CASSQVTRTNNEQFF.

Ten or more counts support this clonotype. The CDR3 here is CASSLAIQETQYF. CDR3 in DNA: TGTGCCAGCAGCTTAGCCATACAAGAGACCCAGTACTTC. The J gene is TRBJ2-5, the V gene TRBV7-6, with no clear D. The CDR3 runs 13 residues. Per the germline V gene, CDR1 is SGHVS and CDR2 is FNYEAQ. V dropped 0 bases and J dropped 2 bases, with 4 bases sitting between them.

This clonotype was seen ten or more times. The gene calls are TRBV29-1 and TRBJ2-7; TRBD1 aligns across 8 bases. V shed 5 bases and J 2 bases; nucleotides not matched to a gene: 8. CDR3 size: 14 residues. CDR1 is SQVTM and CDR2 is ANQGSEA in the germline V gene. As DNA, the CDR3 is TGCAGCGTTCCTCGGACAGGGTACCCCTACGAGCAGTACTTC. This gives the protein CSVPRTGYPYEQYF.

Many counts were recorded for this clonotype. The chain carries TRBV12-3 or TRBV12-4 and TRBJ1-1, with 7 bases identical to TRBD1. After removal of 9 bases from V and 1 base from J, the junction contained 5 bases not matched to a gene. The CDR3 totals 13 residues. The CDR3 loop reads CASHRGQNTEAFF. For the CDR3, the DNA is TGTGCCAGTCACAGGGGACAGAACACTGAAGCTTTCTTT.

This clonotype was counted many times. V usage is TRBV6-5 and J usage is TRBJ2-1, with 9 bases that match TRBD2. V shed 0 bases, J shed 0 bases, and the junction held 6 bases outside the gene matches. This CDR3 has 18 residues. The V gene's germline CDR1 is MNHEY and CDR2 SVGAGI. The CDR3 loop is CASSYSVAGDYSYNEQFF. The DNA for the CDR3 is TGTGCCAGCAGTTACTCTGTAGCGGGAGATTACTCCTACAATGAGCAGTTCTTC.

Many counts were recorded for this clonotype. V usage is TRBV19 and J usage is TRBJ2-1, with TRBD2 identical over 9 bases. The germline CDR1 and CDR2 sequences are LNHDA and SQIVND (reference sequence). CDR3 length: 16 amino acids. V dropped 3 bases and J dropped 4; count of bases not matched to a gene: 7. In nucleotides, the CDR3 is TGTGCCAGTAGTATTTGGGCGGGAGGGCCGTACAATGAGCAGTTCTTC. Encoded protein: CASSIWAGGPYNEQFF.

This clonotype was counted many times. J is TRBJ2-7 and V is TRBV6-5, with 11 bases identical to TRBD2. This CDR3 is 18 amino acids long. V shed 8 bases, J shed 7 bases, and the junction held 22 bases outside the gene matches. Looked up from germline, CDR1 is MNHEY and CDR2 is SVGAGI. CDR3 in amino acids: CASRPLAGEGRAPREQYF. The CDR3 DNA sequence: TGTGCCAGCCGACCACTAGCGGGAGAGGGGAGAGCTCCGCGGGAGCAGTACTTC.

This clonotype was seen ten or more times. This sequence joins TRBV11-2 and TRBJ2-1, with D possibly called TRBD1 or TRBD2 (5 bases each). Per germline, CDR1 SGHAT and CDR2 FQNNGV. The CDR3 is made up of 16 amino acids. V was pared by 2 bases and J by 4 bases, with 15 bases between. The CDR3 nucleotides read TGTGCCAGCAGCTTATTCTCCGGGGCGAAGTACAATGAGCAGTTCTTC. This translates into CASSLFSGAKYNEQFF. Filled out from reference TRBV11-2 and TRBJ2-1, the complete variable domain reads EAGVAQSPRYKIIEKRQSVAFWCNPISGHATLYWYQQILGQGPKLLIQFQNNGVVDDSQLPKDRFSAERLKGVDSTLKIQPAKLEDSAVYLCASSLFSGAKYNEQFFGPGTRLTVL.

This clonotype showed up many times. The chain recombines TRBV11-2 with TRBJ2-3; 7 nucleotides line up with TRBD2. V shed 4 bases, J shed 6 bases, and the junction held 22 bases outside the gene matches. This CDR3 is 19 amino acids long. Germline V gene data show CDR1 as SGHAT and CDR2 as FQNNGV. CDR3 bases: TGTGCCAGCAGCTCCTTCTCCCGTGAAGCGGGGTTCTCAGGCGATACGCAGTATTTT. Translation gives CASSSFSREAGFSGDTQYF.

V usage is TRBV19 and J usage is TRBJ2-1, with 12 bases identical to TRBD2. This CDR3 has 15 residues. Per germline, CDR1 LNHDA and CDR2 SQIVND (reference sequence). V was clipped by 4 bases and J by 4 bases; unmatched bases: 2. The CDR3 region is CASSKTSGGYNEQFF. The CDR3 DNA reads TGTGCCAGTAGTAAGACTAGCGGGGGTTACAATGAGCAGTTCTTC.

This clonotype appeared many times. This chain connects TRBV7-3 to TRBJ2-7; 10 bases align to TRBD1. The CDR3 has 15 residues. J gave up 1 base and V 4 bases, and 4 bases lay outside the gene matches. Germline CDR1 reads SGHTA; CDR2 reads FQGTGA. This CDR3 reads CASSYDRGPSYEQYF. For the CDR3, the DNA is TGTGCCAGCAGCTATGACAGGGGGCCATCCTACGAGCAGTACTTC.

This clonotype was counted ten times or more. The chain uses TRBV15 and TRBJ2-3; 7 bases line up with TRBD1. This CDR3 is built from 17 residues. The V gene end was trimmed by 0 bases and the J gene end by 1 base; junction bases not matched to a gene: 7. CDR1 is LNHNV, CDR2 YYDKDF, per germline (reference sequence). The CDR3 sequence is CATSRELGDSRTDTQYF. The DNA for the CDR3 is TGTGCCACCAGCAGAGAATTAGGGGACAGCCGCACAGATACGCAGTATTTT. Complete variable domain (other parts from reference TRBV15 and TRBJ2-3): DAMVIQNPRYQVTQFGKPVTLSCSQTLNHNVMYWYQQKSSQAPKLLFHYYDKDFNNEADTPDNFQSRRPNTSFCFLDIRSPGLGDTAMYLCATSRELGDSRTDTQYFGPGTRLTVL.

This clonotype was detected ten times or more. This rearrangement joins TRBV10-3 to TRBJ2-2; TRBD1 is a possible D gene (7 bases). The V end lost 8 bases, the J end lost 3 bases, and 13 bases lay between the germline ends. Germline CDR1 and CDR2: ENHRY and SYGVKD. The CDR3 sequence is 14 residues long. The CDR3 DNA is TGTGCCATCGGAGGGGGCGGGGACACCGGGGAGCTGTTTTTT. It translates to CAIGGGGDTGELFF.

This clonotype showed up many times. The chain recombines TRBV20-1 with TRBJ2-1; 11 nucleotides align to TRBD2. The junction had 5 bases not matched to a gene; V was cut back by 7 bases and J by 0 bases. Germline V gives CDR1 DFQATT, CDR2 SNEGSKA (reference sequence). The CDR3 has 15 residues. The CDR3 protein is CSGLAGFISYNEQFF. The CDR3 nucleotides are TGCAGTGGACTAGCGGGATTCATCTCCTACAATGAGCAGTTCTTC.

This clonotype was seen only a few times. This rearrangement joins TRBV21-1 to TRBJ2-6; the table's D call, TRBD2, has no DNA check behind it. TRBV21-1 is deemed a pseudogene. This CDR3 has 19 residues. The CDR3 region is CASSKVGGLSHSGANVLTF. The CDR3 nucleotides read TGTGCCAGCAGCAAAGTGGGGGGACTATCCCACTCTGGGGCCAACGTCCTGACTTTC.

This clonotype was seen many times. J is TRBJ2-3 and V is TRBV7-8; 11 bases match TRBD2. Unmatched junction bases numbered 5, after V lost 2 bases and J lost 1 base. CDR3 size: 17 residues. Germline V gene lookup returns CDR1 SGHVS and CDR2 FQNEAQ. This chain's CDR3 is CASSLRLAGLGTDTQYF. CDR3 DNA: TGTGCCAGCAGCTTAAGACTAGCGGGGTTAGGCACAGATACGCAGTATTTT.